The clone carrying this T cell receptor beta chain was counted only a few times. This entry belongs to a study of human T cells and chemical hapten exposure. Trimming cost V 5 bases and J 4 bases; bases outside gene matches: 5. The germline gives CDR1 DFQATT, CDR2 SNEGSKA (reference sequence). CDR3 length: 13 amino acids. Time point specified: patch test 1, 2 weeks after DPC sensitization. Described treatment: therapeutic diphenylcyclopropenone sensitization with weekly scalp DPC. TCRdb reanalysed the RACE reads using MiXCR and keeps one entry per CDR3 protein. Among fewer than 400,000 distinct CDR3 sequences, under 8% were seen once, and the ten largest hold 7.5% to 9%.

The sample in question was whole blood, obtained in connection with sensitization to the hapten diphenylcyclopropenone (DPC). The V gene is TRBV20-1, the J gene TRBJ2-3; 8 bases agree with TRBD2. The receptor was derived from a woman aged 18-29 years with alopecia areata. Some clones in this sample may be carry-over from other donors' samples. The chain's CDR3 is CSAYGLASDTQYF. DNA for the CDR3: TGCAGTGCTTACGGACTAGCTTCAGATACGCAGTATTTT.